Shown below are 32 T cell receptor beta chains from a single sample sequenced in a study of T-cell memory formation after mild COVID-19. Each CDR3 protein is one row after TCRdb ran MiXCR on the 5' RACE reads. The repertoire has some 180,000 distinct CDR3 sequences, approximately 13% of them found once; the top ten carry approximately 3.4%. Source material: PBMCs or a T cell subset sorted from them (not recorded which). Every receptor here comes from a man aged 18-30 years who had mild COVID-19 (a few samples of this study predate the infection). Cell type and time point are not known.

The CDR3 sequence: CASSSQGQHNEKLFF. The CDR3 DNA sequence: TGTGCCAGCAGCTCACAGGGGCAACATAATGAAAAACTGTTTTTT. V gene TRBV7-9 combines with J gene TRBJ1-4; 7 nucleotides line up with TRBD1. With V trimmed by 4 bases and J by 4 bases, 6 bases remained unmatched. Germline CDR1 and CDR2: SEHNR and FQNEAQ (reference sequence). The CDR3 has 15 amino acids.

This clonotype was counted between two and nine times. This chain connects TRBV28 to TRBJ2-5; a weak D match, TRBD2 (6 bases). V was shortened by 8 bases and J by 3 bases, with 19 bases between the two germline ends. CDR1 is MDHEN, CDR2 SYDVKM, per germline. The CDR3 has 15 residues. Written as DNA, the CDR3 is TGTGCCAGCCTCGGAGGGGCCCGAGGAGAAGAGACCCAGTACTTC. Its translation: CASLGGARGEETQYF.

This clonotype has just a few counts. V is TRBV12-3 or TRBV12-4 and J is TRBJ2-5; TRBD2 matches at 11 bases. The CDR3 is 15 amino acids. V was pared by 5 bases and J by 4 bases, with 6 bases of the junction left unmatched. CDR3 loop: CASSPLAGGTETQYF. CDR3 DNA sequence: TGTGCCAGCAGTCCCTTAGCGGGGGGGACAGAGACCCAGTACTTC.

The V call is TRBV20-1, the J call TRBJ2-3, with 8 bases that match TRBD1. The CDR3 extends over 13 amino acids. CDR1 DFQATT and CDR2 SNEGSKA come from the germline V gene (reference sequence). Unmatched junction bases numbered 8, after V lost 6 bases and J lost 6 bases. The CDR3 reads CSAEDRVWDTQYF. For the CDR3, the DNA is TGCAGTGCAGAGGACAGGGTCTGGGATACGCAGTATTTT.

This clonotype was picked up a small number of times. The chain carries TRBV6-2 or TRBV6-3 and TRBJ1-6; 9 bases fit TRBD1. CDR3 size: 14 residues. Germline V gene sequence: CDR1 MNHEY, CDR2 SVGEGT. V trimming: 2 bases; J trimming: 7 bases; junction bases outside the gene matches: 0. CDR3 in amino acids: CASSYGTGNSPLHF. The CDR3 region has the DNA TGTGCCAGCAGTTACGGGACAGGGAATTCACCCCTCCACTTT.

This clonotype was seen only a few times. The chain couples TRBV7-2 to TRBJ2-3; 8 bases match TRBD1. Germline V gives CDR1 SGHTA, CDR2 FQGNSA. V dropped 5 bases and J dropped 2; count of bases not matched to a gene: 3. The CDR3 runs to 14 residues. The CDR3 coding sequence is TGTGCCAGCAGCCAGGACAGGGCCACAGATACGCAGTATTTT. Its translation: CASSQDRATDTQYF.

The J gene is TRBJ2-6, the V gene TRBV18; D gene ambiguous. V was clipped by 4 bases and J by 2 bases, with 9 bases between them. The length of the CDR3 is 15 residues. Germline values: CDR1 KGHSH, CDR2 LQKENI. This CDR3 is CASSLDGTGANVLTF. In DNA, the CDR3 is TGTGCCAGCTCACTGGATGGAACTGGGGCCAACGTCCTGACTTTC.

The chain is built from TRBV7-9 and TRBJ1-1; D is unclear. The CDR3 totals 13 residues. From germline, CDR1 is SEHNR and CDR2 FQNEAQ (reference sequence). V shed 4 bases and J shed 5 bases, with 11 bases lying between them. The CDR3 spells CASSSYPWTEAFF. Here the CDR3 DNA reads TGTGCCAGCAGCTCCTACCCTTGGACTGAAGCTTTCTTT.

The rearrangement uses TRBV6-4 and TRBJ2-3; D ambiguous. The CDR3 is 15 amino acids. V shed 0 bases and J shed 5 bases, with 12 bases lying between them. The germline V gene encodes CDR1 MRHNA and CDR2 SNTAGT. CDR3 residues: CASSDSSRFVDTQYF. For the CDR3, the DNA is TGTGCCAGCAGTGACTCGAGTCGGTTCGTAGATACGCAGTATTTT.

This clonotype was detected many times. The chain uses TRBV11-2 and TRBJ1-1; D possibly corresponds to TRBD1 (6 bases). Germline loops: CDR1 SGHAT, CDR2 FQNNGV. The V end lost 3 bases, the J end lost 4 bases, and 12 bases lay between the germline ends. The CDR3 contains 14 residues. The CDR3 region has the DNA TGTGCCAGCAGCTTCCCCAGGGGAGGCACTGAAGCTTTCTTT. Protein product: CASSFPRGGTEAFF.

This clonotype was counted between two and nine times. The chain's CDR3 is CASSTGTSGDTDTQYF. The CDR3 nucleotides are TGCGCCAGCAGCACAGGGACTAGCGGGGACACAGATACGCAGTATTTT. This sequence joins TRBV5-1 and TRBJ2-3; TRBD2 matches 13 bases. After removal of 4 bases from V and 2 bases from J, the junction contained 4 bases not matched to a gene. The CDR3 covers 16 residues. Per germline, CDR1 SGHRS and CDR2 YFSETQ.

This clonotype was seen more than once but under ten times. The chain combines TRBV28 with TRBJ1-5; 7 bases align to TRBD1. V trimming: 7 bases; J trimming: 1 base; junction bases outside the gene matches: 7. Per germline, CDR1 MDHEN and CDR2 SYDVKM. This CDR3 region has 15 residues. In nucleotides, the CDR3 is TGTGCCAGCATTAGGGGGCGCAGAAGCAATCAGCCCCAGCATTTT. This encodes CASIRGRRSNQPQHF.

The V call is TRBV7-6, the J call TRBJ1-2; D gene ambiguous. Trimming shortened V by 5 bases and J by 4 bases, and 11 bases separated the two germline ends. The germline gives CDR1 SGHVS, CDR2 FNYEAQ. This CDR3 comprises 13 residues. CDR3 amino acids: CASSPGRGYGYTF. In nucleotides, the CDR3 is TGTGCCAGCAGCCCGGGAAGAGGCTATGGCTACACCTTC.

In this sample, this clonotype turned up many times. The chain combines TRBV5-1 with TRBJ2-7; TRBD1 aligns across 8 bases. This CDR3 is 17 amino acids long. The germline gives CDR1 SGHRS, CDR2 YFSETQ. V dropped 4 bases and J dropped 4; count of bases not matched to a gene: 16. The CDR3 nucleotides read TGCGCCAGCAGCATGCAGGGGGCTACAACGGGGATATACGAGCAGTACTTC. It translates to CASSMQGATTGIYEQYF. Complete variable domain (other parts from reference TRBV5-1 and TRBJ2-7): KAGVTQTPRYLIKTRGQQVTLSCSPISGHRSVSWYQQTPGQGLQFLFEYFSETQRNKGNFPGRFSGRQFSNSRSEMNVSTLELGDSALYLCASSMQGATTGIYEQYFGPGTRLTVT.

This clonotype has a handful of counts. The chain employs TRBV6-6 and TRBJ1-4; 7 bases map to TRBD1. CDR1 is MNHNY and CDR2 is SVGAGI in the germline V gene (reference sequence). This CDR3 contains 15 residues. Unmatched junction bases numbered 7, after V lost 6 bases and J lost 3 bases. The CDR3 bases are TGTGCCAGCAGGGAGACAGGGAGAGCTAATGAAAAACTGTTTTTT. It translates to CASRETGRANEKLFF.

The rearrangement joins TRBV4-1 to TRBJ1-6, with 10 bases lining up with TRBD1. Germline CDR1 reads MGHRA; CDR2 reads YSYEKL. This CDR3 contains 15 residues. V gave up 3 bases and J gave up 5 bases; unmatched junction bases: 1. The CDR3 loop is CASSHGQGDNSPLHF. CDR3 nucleotides: TGCGCCAGCAGCCACGGACAGGGGGATAATTCACCCCTCCACTTT.

This chain connects TRBV12-3 or TRBV12-4 to TRBJ2-3; no clear D. There are 12 residues in the CDR3. V was shortened by 2 bases and J by 7 bases, with 7 bases between the two germline ends. The DNA of the CDR3 is TGTGCCAGCAGTTTAATTACAAATACGCAGTATTTT. Amino acid sequence: CASSLITNTQYF.

This clonotype was found many times. CDR3 sequence: CASSFDGSPYNEQFF. The DNA of the CDR3 is TGCGCCAGCAGCTTTGACGGGTCCCCCTACAATGAGCAGTTCTTC. The gene calls are TRBV5-1 and TRBJ2-1; D is undetermined. With 2 bases removed from V and 2 bases from J, the gap between germline ends came to 11 bases. Germline V lookup: CDR1 SGHRS, CDR2 YFSETQ. The CDR3 contains 15 residues.

The chain employs TRBV10-3 and TRBJ1-5, with D possibly being TRBD1 (5 bases). The CDR3 length is 19 residues. V shed 7 bases and J shed 0 bases, with 25 bases lying between them. CDR1 and CDR2 (germline): ENHRY, SYGVKD. The CDR3 loop is CAITGTEKGSRDSNQPQHF. DNA of the CDR3: TGTGCCATCACCGGGACGGAGAAAGGTAGTAGGGATAGCAATCAGCCCCAGCATTTT.

The CDR3 coding sequence is TGCAGTGCTGGACGCAGGGGGCCGAACACCGGGGAGCTGTTTTTT. Its translation: CSAGRRGPNTGELFF. The chain carries TRBV20-1 and TRBJ2-2, with 8 bases lining up with TRBD1. Germline assignment: CDR1 DFQATT and CDR2 SNEGSKA (reference sequence). J lost 0 bases, V lost 5 bases, and 5 bases had no gene match. The CDR3 contains 15 residues.

This clonotype was recorded a few times. CDR3 nucleotides: TGTGCCAGTACAGAGAACTACTATGGCTACACCTTC. This translates into CASTENYYGYTF. The chain recombines TRBV19 with TRBJ1-2; D remains ambiguous. Trimming pared 7 bases from V and 3 bases from J, leaving 9 bases between. This CDR3 has 12 amino acids. The germline CDR1 and CDR2 sequences are LNHDA and SQIVND (reference sequence).

This clonotype is classed as medium-sized (0.01 to 0.1%). The rearrangement uses TRBV4-2 and TRBJ2-4; D is uncertain. CDR3 size: 14 residues. Germline-derived CDR1 and CDR2 are LGHNA and YNFKEQ. Deletions cut 1 base from V and 2 bases from J, with 6 bases between. The CDR3 region is CASSQGASKNIQYF. The CDR3 DNA reads as TGTGCCAGCAGCCAAGGGGCGTCCAAAAACATTCAGTACTTC.

This clonotype was found a few times. The gene calls are TRBV5-1 and TRBJ2-7; 8 positions match TRBD2. Losses at the gene ends were 0 bases for V and 7 bases for J; bases not matched to a gene: 9. The CDR3 runs 15 residues. Germline CDR1 is SGHRS and CDR2 is YFSETQ. The CDR3 spells CASSLGGGGPLEQYF. CDR3 nucleotide sequence: TGCGCCAGCAGCTTGGGAGGCGGGGGGCCCCTGGAGCAGTACTTC. The full variable domain, in which reference TRBV5-1 and TRBJ2-7 provide the parts outside the CDR3, is KAGVTQTPRYLIKTRGQQVTLSCSPISGHRSVSWYQQTPGQGLQFLFEYFSETQRNKGNFPGRFSGRQFSNSRSEMNVSTLELGDSALYLCASSLGGGGPLEQYFGPGTRLTVT.

This clonotype came up a few times. The chain couples TRBV7-2 to TRBJ2-1; the match to TRBD2 covers 7 bases. V dropped 2 bases and J dropped 1; count of bases not matched to a gene: 5. This CDR3 comprises 16 residues. CDR1 is SGHTA and CDR2 is FQGNSA in the germline V gene. DNA of the CDR3: TGTGCCAGCAGCTTAAGCCAGCGGGGATCCTACAATGAGCAGTTCTTC. Its translation is CASSLSQRGSYNEQFF.

The chain links TRBV20-1 to TRBJ2-7; D possibly corresponds to TRBD2 (6 bases). The V gene lost 6 bases and the J gene lost 7 bases, with 19 bases spanning the gap. Germline V lookup: CDR1 DFQATT, CDR2 SNEGSKA (reference sequence). The CDR3 is 13 residues long. The CDR3 coding sequence is TGCAGTGCCACAAGGGCGGGGCTTCTAGAGCAGTACGTC. The encoded protein is CSATRAGLLEQYV.

This clonotype turned up a few times. This chain links TRBV9 with TRBJ1-2; D is ambiguous. This CDR3 spans 15 amino acids. The V and J ends lost 1 base and 2 bases respectively, with 12 bases between them. Per germline, CDR1 SGDLS and CDR2 YYNGEE. CDR3 loop: CASSVSPMENYGYTF. The CDR3 DNA reads as TGTGCCAGCAGCGTAAGTCCAATGGAAAACTATGGCTACACCTTC. Full variable domain (missing parts from reference TRBV9 and TRBJ1-2): DSGVTQTPKHLITATGQRVTLRCSPRSGDLSVYWYQQSLDQGLQFLIQYYNGEERAKGNILERFSAQQFPDLHSELNLSSLELGDSALYFCASSVSPMENYGYTFGSGTRLTVV.

This clonotype was seen repeatedly, ten times or more. The chain combines TRBV4-3 with TRBJ1-5; TRBD1 agrees at 8 bases. The V and J ends lost 0 bases and 6 bases, in that order; junction bases with no gene match: 16. Germline CDR1 reads LGHNA; CDR2 reads YSLEER. CDR3 length equals 19 residues. CDR3 sequence (DNA): TGCGCCAGCAGCCAAGATCTGGACAGGGAGTTCGGTCAGCGTCAGCCCCAGCATTTT. This translates into CASSQDLDREFGQRQPQHF.

The sample holds many counts of this clonotype. The chain uses TRBV4-1 and TRBJ2-7, with 8 nucleotides matching TRBD1. The CDR3 is made up of 15 amino acids. Germline assignment: CDR1 MGHRA and CDR2 YSYEKL. V gave up 5 bases and J gave up 0 bases; unmatched junction bases: 6. The CDR3 here is CASSGGTGRSYEQYF. CDR3 coding DNA: TGCGCCAGCAGCGGGGGGACAGGTCGCTCCTACGAGCAGTACTTC.

This chain joins TRBV18 and TRBJ1-6, with a weak D call TRBD1 (5 bases). CDR3 length equals 15 residues. Germline V CDR1 and CDR2: KGHSH, LQKENI. V was clipped by 4 bases and J by 6 bases, with 13 bases between them. In DNA, the CDR3 is TGTGCCAGCTCACGCCGACAGAGAACTAATTCACCCCTCCACTTT. This encodes CASSRRQRTNSPLHF.

This clonotype occurred a few times. The V and J genes are TRBV12-3 or TRBV12-4 and TRBJ2-2, with D perhaps being TRBD1 or TRBD2 (5 bases each). V gave up 0 bases and J gave up 4 bases, with 12 bases separating them. This CDR3 contains 16 residues. The CDR3 sequence: CASSLAGTPGTGELFF. CDR3 in DNA: TGTGCCAGCAGTTTAGCGGGGACCCCCGGCACCGGGGAGCTGTTTTTT.

This chain connects TRBV18 to TRBJ2-5; D is ambiguous. CDR1 is KGHSH and CDR2 is LQKENI in the germline V gene. The ends were cut back, 3 bases at V and 5 bases at J, with 10 bases in the middle. The CDR3 covers 13 residues. Here the CDR3 reads CASSPSNMETQYF. The CDR3 DNA reads TGTGCCAGCTCACCTTCAAATATGGAGACCCAGTACTTC.

This clonotype showed up just a few times. The genes are TRBV11-2 and TRBJ2-2; D remains unclear. The germline V gene encodes CDR1 SGHAT and CDR2 FQNNGV. Deletions cut 2 bases from V and 8 bases from J, with 12 bases between. The CDR3 is made up of 14 amino acids. CDR3 DNA: TGTGCCAGCAGCTTAAGGGCAGCAGGTGGGGAGCTGTTTTTT. Translating it yields CASSLRAAGGELFF.